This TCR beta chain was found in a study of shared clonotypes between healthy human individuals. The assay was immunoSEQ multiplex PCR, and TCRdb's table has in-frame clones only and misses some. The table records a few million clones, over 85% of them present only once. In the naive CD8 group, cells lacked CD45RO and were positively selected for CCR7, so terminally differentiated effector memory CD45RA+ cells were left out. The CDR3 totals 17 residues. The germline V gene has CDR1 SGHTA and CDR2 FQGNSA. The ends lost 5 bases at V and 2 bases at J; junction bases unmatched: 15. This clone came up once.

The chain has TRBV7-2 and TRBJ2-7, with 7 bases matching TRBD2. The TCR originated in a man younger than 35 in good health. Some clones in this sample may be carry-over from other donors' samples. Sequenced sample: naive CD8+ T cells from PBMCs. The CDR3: CASSPPTLGRATYEQYF. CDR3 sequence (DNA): TGTGCCAGCAGCCCCCCGACCCTTGGGAGGGCCACCTACGAGCAGTACTTC.